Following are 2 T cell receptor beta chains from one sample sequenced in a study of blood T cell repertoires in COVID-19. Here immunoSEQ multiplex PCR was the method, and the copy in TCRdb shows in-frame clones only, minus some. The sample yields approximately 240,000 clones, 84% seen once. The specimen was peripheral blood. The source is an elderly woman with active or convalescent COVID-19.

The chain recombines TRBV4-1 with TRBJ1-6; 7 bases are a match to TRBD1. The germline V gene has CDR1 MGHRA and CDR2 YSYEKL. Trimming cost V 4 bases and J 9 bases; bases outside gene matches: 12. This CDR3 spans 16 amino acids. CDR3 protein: CASSRRDSPSTSPLHF. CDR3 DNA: TGCGCCAGCAGCCGTAGGGACAGTCCATCGACTTCACCCCTCCACTTT.

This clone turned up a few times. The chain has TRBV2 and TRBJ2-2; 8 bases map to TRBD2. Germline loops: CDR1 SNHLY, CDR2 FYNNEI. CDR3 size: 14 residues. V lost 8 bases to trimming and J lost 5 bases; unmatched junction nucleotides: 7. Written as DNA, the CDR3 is TGTGCCAGCTCTCAGCGGGAGATGACCGGGGAGCTGTTTTTT. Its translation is CASSQREMTGELFF.